Each of the 10 T cell receptor beta chains below was sequenced from the same sample in a study of beta chain features in type 1 diabetes. What was sequenced were expressed TCRB transcripts, since all of the isolated RNA had been reverse transcribed. The table came from immunoSEQ multiplex PCR; TCRdb's copy has only in-frame clones and leaves some out. The sample has 150,000 to 170,000 clones; under 13% are singletons. Points from the study as a whole: Among all four CD4+ subsets, Type 1 diabetes patients had TCRB CDR3s that were moderately but significantly shorter.

Their antigens are not known. Sample: central memory CD4+ T cells from blood. These receptors all come from a young man with type 1 diabetes.

This clone was found a few times. V is TRBV18 and J is TRBJ2-1; 8 bases are shared with TRBD1. J was trimmed by 6 bases and V by 7 bases; bases with no gene match: 8. Looked up from germline, CDR1 is KGHSH and CDR2 is LQKENI. There are 14 residues in the CDR3. The CDR3 DNA reads TGTGCCAGCTTCGTGGACAGGGCGGGCAATGAGCAGTTCTTC. Its protein product is CASFVDRAGNEQFF.

This clone was counted a few times. The rearrangement joins TRBV19 to TRBJ2-2; TRBD2 agrees at 12 bases. CDR1 and CDR2 (germline): LNHDA, SQIVND (reference sequence). The V and J ends lost 5 bases and 6 bases, in that order; junction bases with no gene match: 4. The CDR3 sequence is 15 residues long. The CDR3 nucleotides are TGTGCCAGTAGTGGACTAGCGGGATGGGCCGGGGAGCTGTTTTTT. Its translation is CASSGLAGWAGELFF.

The CDR3 coding sequence is TGTGCCAGCAGCTTAAGCGCAAGCGGGGTGTACGAGCAGTACTTC. Encoded protein: CASSLSASGVYEQYF. The chain links TRBV7-3 to TRBJ2-7; TRBD2 matches at 7 bases. This CDR3 spans 15 amino acids. Germline CDR1 SGHTA, CDR2 FQGTGA. The V and J ends lost 1 base and 4 bases, in that order; junction bases with no gene match: 7.

The chain is built from TRBV29-1 and TRBJ1-4; the D is unclear. Trimming shortened V by 3 bases and J by 6 bases, and 11 bases separated the two germline ends. The CDR3 sequence is 13 residues long. The germline V gene has CDR1 SQVTM and CDR2 ANQGSEA. CDR3 amino acids: CSVDGGSDEKLFF. CDR3 nucleotides: TGCAGCGTTGACGGAGGGAGCGATGAAAAACTGTTTTTT.

The J gene is TRBJ1-2, the V gene TRBV28; 7 nucleotides line up with TRBD1. Per the germline V gene, CDR1 is MDHEN and CDR2 is SYDVKM. V trimming: 6 bases; J trimming: 5 bases; junction bases outside the gene matches: 9. The CDR3 is 14 residues long. CDR3 loop: CASRRTGATYGYTF. CDR3 DNA: TGTGCCAGCAGGAGGACAGGAGCCACTTATGGCTACACCTTC.

This clone has only a few counts. V usage is TRBV5-1 and J usage is TRBJ2-1; 7 bases map to TRBD2. Trimming removed 1 base from V and 4 bases from J; junction bases left unmatched: 8. This CDR3 has 16 amino acids. Germline V gene lookup returns CDR1 SGHRS and CDR2 YFSETQ. The CDR3 DNA is TGCGCCAGCAGCTTGACTGGGGGAGGGTCGTACAATGAGCAGTTCTTC. As protein: CASSLTGGGSYNEQFF.

The sample holds a few counts of this clone. V usage is TRBV7-9 and J usage is TRBJ1-2; 12 nucleotides match TRBD1. V lost 3 bases to trimming and J lost 7 bases; unmatched junction nucleotides: 6. CDR3 size: 15 residues. Germline CDR1 and CDR2: SEHNR and FQNEAQ (reference sequence). The CDR3 region has the DNA TGTGCCAGCAGCTTGGGGGACAGGGGGCGAGGTGGCTACACCTTC. Protein: CASSLGDRGRGGYTF.

This clone has only one observation. The CDR3 region is CASSLEGGYEQYF. CDR3 sequence (DNA): TGTGCCAGCAGCTTAGAGGGGGGGTACGAGCAGTACTTC. The V gene is TRBV11-2, the J gene TRBJ2-7; the match to TRBD2 covers 7 bases. After removal of 0 bases from V and 4 bases from J, the junction contained 0 bases not matched to a gene. From germline, CDR1 is SGHAT and CDR2 FQNNGV. The CDR3 has 13 residues.

This clone was recorded a few times. The V gene is TRBV6-6, the J gene TRBJ1-4, with TRBD1 matching 7 bases. The ends lost 6 bases at V and 4 bases at J; junction bases unmatched: 5. This CDR3 is 14 amino acids long. CDR1 is MNHNY, CDR2 SVGAGI, per germline (reference sequence). The CDR3 bases are TGTGCCAGCAGATACGGACAGGTTAATGAAAAACTGTTTTTT. This translates into CASRYGQVNEKLFF.

This clone appeared a few times. This chain connects TRBV2 to TRBJ2-7; TRBD2 matches 8 bases. Germline V gene sequence: CDR1 SNHLY, CDR2 FYNNEI. This CDR3 region has 14 residues. V lost 4 bases to trimming and J lost 6 bases; unmatched junction nucleotides: 8. CDR3 sequence reads: CASSGSPGRGEQYF. In DNA form, the CDR3 reads TGTGCCAGCAGTGGATCTCCCGGGAGGGGCGAGCAGTACTTC.